These 7 T cell receptor beta chains were sequenced from one sample in a study of T cell repertoires in cytomegalovirus infection. TCRdb independently ran MiXCR on the reads; one entry per CDR3 protein. The sample holds 480,000 or so distinct CDR3 sequences; 11% are singletons and the top ten take roughly 10%. What was sequenced was PBMCs. The receptor source for this set is a human donor in good health (CMV status not recorded). Some clones in this sample may be carry-over from other donors' samples.

This clonotype was detected many times. This sequence joins TRBV6-1 and TRBJ2-5, with 11 bases fitting TRBD2. The CDR3 sequence is 16 residues long. V shed 2 bases, J shed 5 bases, and the junction held 7 bases outside the gene matches. Per germline, CDR1 MNHNS and CDR2 SASEGT. Written as DNA, the CDR3 is TGTGCCAGCAGTGAAAACGATAGCGGGGGGGCGGAGACCCAGTACTTC. This gives the protein CASSENDSGGAETQYF.

This clonotype occurred a few times. The V and J genes are TRBV9 and TRBJ2-1, with 7 bases identical to TRBD2. This CDR3 spans 19 amino acids. V shed 0 bases, J shed 12 bases, and the junction held 24 bases outside the gene matches. Germline V gives CDR1 SGDLS, CDR2 YYNGEE. The CDR3: CASSVGKRDLQSPTYAQFF. In DNA form, the CDR3 reads TGTGCCAGCAGCGTAGGTAAGCGGGATCTGCAAAGTCCCACATATGCGCAGTTCTTC.

This clonotype was recorded a few times. This chain joins TRBV2 and TRBJ2-1; 10 bases map to TRBD2. The CDR3 sequence is 15 residues long. CDR1 SNHLY and CDR2 FYNNEI come from the germline V gene. Germline trimming cut 8 bases from V and 3 bases from J; bases unmatched to any gene: 7. CDR3 DNA sequence: TGTGCCAGCTGGTCCGGGACTAGCGACTACAATGAGCAGTTCTTC. It yields the protein CASWSGTSDYNEQFF.

This clonotype was found many times. The chain uses TRBV6-2 or TRBV6-3 and TRBJ1-5; 9 bases map to TRBD1. The V and J ends lost 4 bases and 2 bases, in that order; junction bases with no gene match: 12. Germline CDR1 is MNHEY and CDR2 is SVGEGT. The CDR3 has 18 amino acids. CDR3 amino acids: CASSLGDRVREGNQPQHF. CDR3 DNA sequence: TGTGCCAGCAGTTTAGGGGACAGGGTTCGAGAGGGCAATCAGCCCCAGCATTTT.

This clonotype was observed at least ten times. The V and J genes are TRBV11-2 and TRBJ2-7, with TRBD1 identical over 7 bases. The germline V gene encodes CDR1 SGHAT and CDR2 FQNNGV. This CDR3 is built from 15 residues. Unmatched junction bases numbered 11, after V lost 6 bases and J lost 3 bases. CDR3 nucleotides: TGTGCCAGCAGACGGACAGGCGAGAGTTTCTACGAGCAGTACTTC. Its translation: CASRRTGESFYEQYF.

The chain joins TRBV13 to TRBJ2-5; 9 bases fit TRBD1. Germline assignment: CDR1 PRHDT and CDR2 FYEKMQ (reference sequence). After removal of 2 bases from V and 3 bases from J, the junction contained 4 bases not matched to a gene. This CDR3 spans 15 amino acids. DNA for the CDR3: TGTGCCAGCAGCTTAAAGTGGACAGGGGAAGAGACCCAGTACTTC. Translation gives CASSLKWTGEETQYF.

This sequence joins TRBV19 and TRBJ2-5; 7 positions agree with TRBD2. The CDR3 has 13 residues. Germline V gives CDR1 LNHDA, CDR2 SQIVND (reference sequence). Trimming took 5 bases from V and 6 from J; bases not matched to a gene: 6. CDR3 sequence (DNA): TGTGCCAGTAGTGGCGGGGGTCTAAAGACCCAGTACTTC. This codes for CASSGGGLKTQYF.